The subject of this entry is one T cell receptor (beta chain). No antigen is known for it. CDR3 length: 15 residues. V lost 5 bases, J lost 7 bases, and 18 bases lay in between. The germline V gene encodes CDR1 MNHEY and CDR2 SMNVEV (reference sequence). The data were obtained in a study of cytomegalovirus exposure and HLA in healthy donors. Findings and caveats of the study: Later analysis revealed greater clonal expansion in HLA-associated TCR beta chains than in equally common others.

60 Vbeta and 13 Jbeta primers were used in PCR. Using immunoSEQ multiplex PCR, the repertoire was profiled, and TCRdb retains in-frame clones only, with some absent. This sample has fewer than 110,000 clones, with around 77% found just once. The rearrangement links TRBV27 to TRBJ2-1; weak D call: TRBD2 (6 bases). Sequenced input: PBMCs. The receptor's source is a male donor in good health and CMV-seronegative. The DNA for the CDR3 is TGTGCCAGCAGTCTCAGCGGGCCAAACTTAAATGAGCAGTTCTTC. Translating it yields CASSLSGPNLNEQFF.